The present TCR beta chain was sequenced within a study of blood T cell repertoires in COVID-19. The assay was immunoSEQ multiplex PCR, and TCRdb's table has in-frame clones only and misses some. The table includes about 500,000 clones, about nine tenths detected once. The study recruited people aged roughly 18 to 89 years across some 23 US areas. Germline loops: CDR1 MDHEN, CDR2 SYDVKM. This CDR3 has 16 amino acids. J gave up 1 base and V 6 bases, and 9 bases lay outside the gene matches. V is TRBV28 and J is TRBJ1-1; 9 nucleotides align to TRBD1. Input material: PBMCs or T cells enriched from blood (not recorded which). The sequence derives from a young woman who had recovered from COVID-19. CDR3 nucleotides: TGTGCCAGCAGCCACCTTCCGGGACAGGGGAACACTGAAGCTTTCTTT. Protein: CASSHLPGQGNTEAFF.